The 8 T cell receptor beta chains presented below share a single source sample, sequenced in a study of cytomegalovirus exposure and HLA in healthy donors. The study ran its PCR with 60 Vbeta and 13 Jbeta primers. Sequenced by immunoSEQ multiplex PCR; TCRdb stores in-frame clones only, minus some. Among tens of thousands of clones listed, just under 70% were seen once. Material for sequencing was PBMCs. The receptors here all came from a woman in her twenties or thirties in good health and CMV-seronegative.

This clone was counted a single time. The chain carries TRBV19 and TRBJ1-1; 10 bases match TRBD1. This CDR3 is 15 amino acids long. The junction had 7 bases not matched to a gene; V was cut back by 6 bases and J by 3 bases. The germline V gene encodes CDR1 LNHDA and CDR2 SQIVND (reference sequence). This CDR3 reads CASRKRGTGDTEAFF. The CDR3 DNA follows: TGTGCCAGTAGGAAAAGGGGGACAGGGGACACTGAAGCTTTCTTT.

The rearrangement uses TRBV29-1 and TRBJ2-7; 7 positions match TRBD1. The CDR3 totals 13 residues. J gave up 4 bases and V 6 bases, and 9 bases lay outside the gene matches. CDR1 is SQVTM and CDR2 is ANQGSEA in the germline V gene. In DNA, the CDR3 is TGCAGCGTGTGGACAGGCCAGGGGTACGAGCAGTACTTC. Encoded protein: CSVWTGQGYEQYF.

The gene calls are TRBV11-2 and TRBJ2-3, with D tentatively TRBD2 (6 bases). The CDR3 contains 15 residues. With 1 base removed from V and 0 bases from J, the gap between germline ends came to 8 bases. The germline V gene encodes CDR1 SGHAT and CDR2 FQNNGV. CDR3 bases: TGTGCCAGCAGCTTAGCGGGACTTAGCACAGATACGCAGTATTTT. Its protein product is CASSLAGLSTDTQYF.

The chain links TRBV4-2 to TRBJ2-3; the D gene is possibly TRBD2 (5 bases). From germline, CDR1 is LGHNA and CDR2 YNFKEQ. The germline V and J ends were trimmed by 1 base and 2 bases, with 13 bases remaining between them. The CDR3 contains 16 residues. Here the CDR3 reads CASSQGGLDDTDTQYF. As DNA, the CDR3 is TGTGCCAGCAGCCAAGGAGGACTGGATGACACAGATACGCAGTATTTT.

The gene calls are TRBV9 and TRBJ1-4; perhaps TRBD1 as D (5 bases). The germline gives CDR1 SGDLS, CDR2 YYNGEE. The CDR3 spans 15 residues. Trimming stripped 2 bases from V and 7 bases from J, with 15 bases between. The CDR3 DNA is TGTGCCAGCAGCGTTGCGGGAACCGGGGGTGAAAAACTGTTTTTT. Its protein is CASSVAGTGGEKLFF.

A single count supports this clone. The chain joins TRBV20-1 to TRBJ1-2, with D possibly being TRBD1 (6 bases). Germline V gene sequence: CDR1 DFQATT, CDR2 SNEGSKA (reference sequence). Deletions cut 6 bases from V and 8 bases from J, with 13 bases between. The CDR3 is 11 amino acids. In DNA, the CDR3 is TGCAGTGCGGCTAGGGGGAACGGCTACACCTTC. This encodes CSAARGNGYTF.

This clone was counted ten times or more. The chain joins TRBV2 to TRBJ1-1, with a tentative D call TRBD1 (6 bases). Trimming removed 7 bases at V and 6 bases at J, with 15 bases between. The CDR3 has 13 residues. The germline gives CDR1 SNHLY, CDR2 FYNNEI. This CDR3 reads CASNGQMKAEAFF. CDR3 in DNA: TGTGCCAGCAACGGACAGATGAAAGCTGAAGCTTTCTTT.

The CDR3 loop is CASSEDITGELFF. For the CDR3, the DNA is TGTGCCAGCAGTGAGGACATCACCGGGGAGCTGTTTTTT. The chain joins TRBV2 to TRBJ2-2; perhaps TRBD1 as D (5 bases). Germline CDR1 reads SNHLY; CDR2 reads FYNNEI. V dropped 3 bases and J dropped 4 bases, with 6 bases sitting between them. The CDR3 has 13 amino acids.